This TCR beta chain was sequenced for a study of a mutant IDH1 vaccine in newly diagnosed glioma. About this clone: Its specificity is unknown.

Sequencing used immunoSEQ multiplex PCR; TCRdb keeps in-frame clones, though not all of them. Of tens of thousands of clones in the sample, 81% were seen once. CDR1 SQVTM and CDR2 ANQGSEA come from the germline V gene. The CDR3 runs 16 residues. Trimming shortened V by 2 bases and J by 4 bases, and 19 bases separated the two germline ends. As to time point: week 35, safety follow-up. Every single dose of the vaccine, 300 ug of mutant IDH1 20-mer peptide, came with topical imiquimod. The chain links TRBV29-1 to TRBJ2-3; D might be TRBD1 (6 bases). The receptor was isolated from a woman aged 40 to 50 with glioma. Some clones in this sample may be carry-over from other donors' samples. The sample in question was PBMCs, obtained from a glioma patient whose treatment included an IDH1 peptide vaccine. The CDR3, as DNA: TGCAGCGTTGAATTCTACACACAGGGAGCGGCAGATACGCAGTATTTT. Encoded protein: CSVEFYTQGAADTQYF.